Shown below are 3 T cell receptor beta chains from a single sample sequenced in a study of beta chain features in type 1 diabetes. The authors reverse transcribed all of the isolated RNA, so sequencing captured expressed TCRB transcripts. Method: immunoSEQ multiplex PCR; TCRdb's copy keeps in-frame clones and lacks some. The table includes 860,000 or so clones, about a sixth detected once. The material sequenced was naive CD4+ T cells from blood. These TCRs come from a woman between 18 and 30 years old in good health.

A few counts support this clone. The same CDR3 is also encoded by other DNA sequences in this sample. The rearrangement links TRBV29-1 to TRBJ2-1; no reliable D call. There are 11 residues in the CDR3. Germline loops: CDR1 SQVTM, CDR2 ANQGSEA. V gave up 6 bases and J gave up 3 bases, with 6 bases separating them. DNA for the CDR3: TGCAGCGTAGACATCTACAATGAGCAGTTCTTC. It specifies CSVDIYNEQFF.

This chain uses TRBV7-3 with TRBJ2-2; D is possibly TRBD1 or TRBD2 (6 bases each). Trimming took off 5 bases at V and 7 bases at J, with 14 bases between the two ends. The germline gives CDR1 SGHTA, CDR2 FQGTGA. This CDR3 spans 14 amino acids. CDR3 DNA: TGTGCCAGCAGCCCCGGGGGCGGTCTCGGGGAGCTGTTTTTT. Its protein is CASSPGGGLGELFF.

The CDR3 spells CSVFIQTQSIQYF. CDR3 DNA sequence: TGCAGCGTTTTCATCCAAACCCAAAGCATTCAGTACTTC. V gene TRBV29-1 combines with J gene TRBJ2-4; no reliable D call. Trimming took 5 bases from V and 9 from J, leaving 17 bases between them. Germline V CDR1 and CDR2: SQVTM, ANQGSEA. This CDR3 comprises 13 residues. Using reference TRBV29-1 and TRBJ2-4 for the parts outside the CDR3, the full variable domain is SAVISQKPSRDICQRGTSLTIQCQVDSQVTMMFWYRQQPGQSLTLIATANQGSEATYESGFVIDKFPISRPNLTFSTLTVSNMSPEDSSIYLCSVFIQTQSIQYFGAGTRLSVL.